Each of the 7 T cell receptor beta chains below was sequenced from the same sample in a study of T-cell reconstitution after alpha-beta-depleted transplantation in children. Preparation of the TCRbeta library was carried out with unique molecular identifiers. TCRdb fed the PCR reads into MiXCR, producing one record per CDR3 protein. The sample lists 600,000 or so distinct CDR3 sequences, roughly 23% seen once, with around an eighth in the top ten. This specimen consisted of PBMCs, mostly from graft donor cells, obtained 360 days after TCRalphabeta/CD19-depleted stem cell transplant. These receptor sequences come from a boy under two years old who had a stem cell transplant for acute myeloid leukemia, so the T cells may come from the graft donor.

The genes are TRBV28 and TRBJ2-1, with 14 bases aligning to TRBD2. CDR3 length equals 15 residues. Looked up from germline, CDR1 is MDHEN and CDR2 is SYDVKM. The V gene end was trimmed by 6 bases and the J gene end by 11 bases; junction bases not matched to a gene: 9. The CDR3 bases are TGTGCCAGCAGCAGACTAGCGGGGGGGCCAGAGAAGCAGTTCTTC. Encoded protein: CASSRLAGGPEKQFF.

The rearrangement links TRBV20-1 to TRBJ2-7; 7 nucleotides agree with TRBD1. V gave up 6 bases and J gave up 2 bases; unmatched junction bases: 10. The CDR3 is made up of 14 amino acids. Per germline, CDR1 DFQATT and CDR2 SNEGSKA (reference sequence). The CDR3 coding sequence is TGCAGTGCCACCGGGACAGTAAACACCTACGAGCAGTACGTC. Translation: CSATGTVNTYEQYV.

This clonotype was recorded a few times. The V call is TRBV20-1, the J call TRBJ2-1, with no clear D. This CDR3 comprises 11 residues. The germline V gene encodes CDR1 DFQATT and CDR2 SNEGSKA (reference sequence). V was cut by 5 bases and J by 15 bases, with 17 bases left in between. The CDR3 DNA reads as TGCAGTGCTTCCCGTCGACCGTTCCCGTTCTTC. This encodes CSASRRPFPFF.

In its sample, this clonotype was seen a few times. The rearrangement links TRBV18 to TRBJ2-3; TRBD2 matches 7 bases. V lost 6 bases and J lost 2; bases outside the gene matches: 8. Germline V gene data show CDR1 as KGHSH and CDR2 as LQKENI. CDR3 length: 15 residues. The CDR3 DNA reads TGTGCCAGCTCTGGTCAAGCGGGGAACACAGATACGCAGTATTTT. Translating it yields CASSGQAGNTDTQYF.

The chain links TRBV6-2 or TRBV6-3 to TRBJ2-1, with D perhaps assigned TRBD1 or TRBD2 (5 bases each). V was cut by 5 bases and J by 0 bases, with 14 bases left in between. The CDR3 sequence is 16 residues long. Per the germline V gene, CDR1 is MNHEY and CDR2 is SVGEGT. CDR3 in DNA: TGTGCCAGCAGTAAAGGGACGCGCGGCTCCTACAATGAGCAGTTCTTC. It yields the protein CASSKGTRGSYNEQFF.

The chain uses TRBV20-1 and TRBJ1-5; a weak D match, TRBD1 (5 bases). CDR1 and CDR2 (germline): DFQATT, SNEGSKA (reference sequence). The CDR3 has 17 amino acids. V was cut by 1 base and J by 0 bases, with 16 bases left in between. The CDR3 DNA sequence: TGCAGTGCTAGAGGTCCAGCTGGCAGGGATAGCAATCAGCCCCAGCATTTT. It translates to CSARGPAGRDSNQPQHF.

V gene TRBV10-1 combines with J gene TRBJ2-2; D possibly uses TRBD1 or TRBD2 (5 bases each). Trimming pared 2 bases from V and 5 bases from J, leaving 9 bases between. The CDR3 has 14 residues. CDR1 is WNHNN and CDR2 is SYGVQD in the germline V gene (reference sequence). CDR3 region: CASSEQGRTGELFF. Here the CDR3 DNA reads TGCGCCAGCAGTGAGCAGGGACGGACCGGGGAGCTGTTTTTT.